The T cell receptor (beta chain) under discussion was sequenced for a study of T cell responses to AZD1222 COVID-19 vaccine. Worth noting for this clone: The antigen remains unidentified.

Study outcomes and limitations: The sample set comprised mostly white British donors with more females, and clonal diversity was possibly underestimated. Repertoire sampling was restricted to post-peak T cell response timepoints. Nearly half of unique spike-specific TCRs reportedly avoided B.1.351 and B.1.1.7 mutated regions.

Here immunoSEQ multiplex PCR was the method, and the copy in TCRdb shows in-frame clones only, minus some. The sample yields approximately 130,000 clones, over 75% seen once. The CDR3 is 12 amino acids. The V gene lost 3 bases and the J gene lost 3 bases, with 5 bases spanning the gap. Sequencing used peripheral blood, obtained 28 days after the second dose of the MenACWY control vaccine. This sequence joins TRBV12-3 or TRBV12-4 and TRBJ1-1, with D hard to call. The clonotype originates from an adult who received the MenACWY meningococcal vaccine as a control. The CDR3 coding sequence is TGTGCCAGCAGTTTCGGGGACACTGAAGCTTTCTTT. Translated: CASSFGDTEAFF.